These T cell receptor beta chains were read from a single sample in a study of T cell repertoires in aging, cancer and after chemotherapy. TCRdb processed the multiplex PCR reads anew with MiXCR; each CDR3 protein has one entry. The table lists about 6,400 distinct CDR3 sequences, around a fifth of them singletons. Material: blood. The receptors come from a human donor with a blood cancer. Each CDR3 is given with its conserved first and last residue. The D gene is left open where the match is weak. Size is omitted from some rows. Given values are once, few, many or a class for expanded clones.

CASSGRQAYYGYTF,TRBJ1-2,-,-,TRBV7-2
CASSLASSSYEQYF,TRBJ2-7,-,few,TRBV7-2
CSARDGRGTDTQYF,TRBJ2-3,TRBD1,few,TRBV20-1
CASSDSTSGASTGELFF,TRBJ2-2,TRBD2,-,TRBV6-4
CASSLFTGGHNEQFF,TRBJ2-1,-,few,TRBV7-3
CASRAGTGENIQYF,TRBJ2-4,TRBD1,medium-sized,TRBV19
CASSLGPLTGAGANVLTF,TRBJ2-6,-,few,TRBV11-2
CAWSVIEGAGAKNIQYF,TRBJ2-4,TRBD1,medium-sized,TRBV30
CASSPGQEETQYF,TRBJ2-5,-,medium-sized,TRBV18
CASSPRSRRGEAFF,TRBJ1-1,-,few,TRBV18
CASSYDSNSPLHF,TRBJ1-6,-,medium-sized,TRBV6-2/TRBV6-3
CASMGAGTGGTGELFF,TRBJ2-2,TRBD1,large,TRBV6-1
CASSYSGQAQVEQYF,TRBJ2-7,-,medium-sized,TRBV6-6
CAWSVWGRILNYGYTF,TRBJ1-2,-,medium-sized,TRBV30
CASGRTDYGYTF,TRBJ1-2,-,medium-sized,TRBV5-4
CAGAGSRGVGNQPQHF,TRBJ1-5,-,-,TRBV24-1
CASSVDGTGIYEQYF,TRBJ2-7,TRBD1,few,TRBV5-1
CSVGKGRGGYTF,TRBJ1-2,-,medium-sized,TRBV29-1
CASREQGYSPLHF,TRBJ1-6,TRBD1,few,TRBV6-2/TRBV6-3
CSGEDPAEENEQFF,TRBJ2-1,-,-,TRBV29-1
CASRETGGSNTGELFF,TRBJ2-2,TRBD1,-,TRBV5-1
CATQGPMSSYEQYF,TRBJ2-7,-,few,TRBV24-1
CATRVEGGSGTQYF,TRBJ2-5,-,-,TRBV5-1
CASKQDSPFKGSNQPQHF,TRBJ1-5,-,few,TRBV19
CASSPRRLTIYF,TRBJ1-3,-,-,TRBV12-3/TRBV12-4
CATSRVGGSETQYF,TRBJ2-5,-,medium-sized,TRBV15
CASSWDRGKSEQYF,TRBJ2-7,TRBD1,medium-sized,TRBV5-6
CASSALPSTGNTDTQYF,TRBJ2-3,TRBD1,medium-sized,TRBV11-1
CASSLYGWDGYTF,TRBJ1-2,-,medium-sized,TRBV27
CAWSVELSSYEQYF,TRBJ2-7,-,medium-sized,TRBV30
CASSPLSVGANVLTF,TRBJ2-6,-,once,TRBV28
CASSSHTGASGYNEQFF,TRBJ2-1,-,medium-sized,TRBV12-3/TRBV12-4
CASSRAGNTGELFF,TRBJ2-2,-,medium-sized,TRBV6-2/TRBV6-3
CATAQAASNQPQHF,TRBJ1-5,-,few,TRBV24-1
CSAGAQREAAKNIQYF,TRBJ2-4,TRBD2,-,TRBV20-1
CASSLGAGGPRREQFF,TRBJ2-1,TRBD2,-,TRBV5-6
CATSDLSGRSAGELFF,TRBJ2-2,-,medium-sized,TRBV24-1
CASSYRTSFGTDTQYF,TRBJ2-3,TRBD2,-,TRBV11-2
CASSPGIRQETQYF,TRBJ2-5,-,-,TRBV4-1
CSARQLAGGSTDTQYF,TRBJ2-3,TRBD2,-,TRBV20-1
CASSDGRDYGYTF,TRBJ1-2,-,-,TRBV2
CASYLRGQETQYF,TRBJ2-5,TRBD2,medium-sized,TRBV5-4
CASSPTGAPYNEQFF,TRBJ2-1,TRBD1,-,TRBV5-1
CASSLEQPQALQYF,TRBJ2-3,-,few,TRBV13
CASSYSVREGGNTIYF,TRBJ1-3,-,medium-sized,TRBV6-6
CSVGKGGTEAFF,TRBJ1-1,-,medium-sized,TRBV29-1
CSANSGTLYEQYF,TRBJ2-7,TRBD2,-,TRBV20-1
CSARAQGRVTGYGYTF,TRBJ1-2,-,few,TRBV20-1
CASSQIRRYGYTF,TRBJ1-2,-,-,TRBV14
CASSYSGGNTEAFF,TRBJ1-1,-,medium-sized,TRBV6-5
CASSERASGGHNEQFF,TRBJ2-1,TRBD2,medium-sized,TRBV6-1
CASRPRTGTYEQYF,TRBJ2-7,TRBD1,medium-sized,TRBV12-3/TRBV12-4
CASRDRGVYEQYF,TRBJ2-7,TRBD1,medium-sized,TRBV6-6
CASSIEAVRWVYGYTF,TRBJ1-2,-,medium-sized,TRBV19
CASGRAARRTSTDTQYF,TRBJ2-3,-,few,TRBV4-2
CAISEDRAGGYTF,TRBJ1-2,TRBD1,few,TRBV10-3
CASSLRGTGGSYEQYF,TRBJ2-7,TRBD1,few,TRBV11-2
CASSEQVWGRPTDTQYF,TRBJ2-3,-,medium-sized,TRBV11-2
CASSLIRTLTSTDTQYF,TRBJ2-3,-,medium-sized,TRBV5-5